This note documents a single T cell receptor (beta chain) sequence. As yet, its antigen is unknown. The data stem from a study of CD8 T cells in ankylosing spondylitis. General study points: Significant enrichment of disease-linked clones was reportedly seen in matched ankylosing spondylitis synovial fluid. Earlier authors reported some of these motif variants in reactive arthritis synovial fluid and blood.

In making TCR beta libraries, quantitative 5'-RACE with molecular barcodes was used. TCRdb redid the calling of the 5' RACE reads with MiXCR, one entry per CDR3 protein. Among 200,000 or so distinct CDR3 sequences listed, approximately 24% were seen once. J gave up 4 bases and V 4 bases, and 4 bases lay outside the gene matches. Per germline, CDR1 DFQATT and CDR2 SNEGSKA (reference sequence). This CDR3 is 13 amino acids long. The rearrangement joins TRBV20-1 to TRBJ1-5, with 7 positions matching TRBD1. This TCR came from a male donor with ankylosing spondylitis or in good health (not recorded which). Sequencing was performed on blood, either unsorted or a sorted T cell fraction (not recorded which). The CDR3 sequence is CSANRGVNQPQHF. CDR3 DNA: TGCAGTGCTAACAGGGGTGTGAATCAGCCCCAGCATTTT.